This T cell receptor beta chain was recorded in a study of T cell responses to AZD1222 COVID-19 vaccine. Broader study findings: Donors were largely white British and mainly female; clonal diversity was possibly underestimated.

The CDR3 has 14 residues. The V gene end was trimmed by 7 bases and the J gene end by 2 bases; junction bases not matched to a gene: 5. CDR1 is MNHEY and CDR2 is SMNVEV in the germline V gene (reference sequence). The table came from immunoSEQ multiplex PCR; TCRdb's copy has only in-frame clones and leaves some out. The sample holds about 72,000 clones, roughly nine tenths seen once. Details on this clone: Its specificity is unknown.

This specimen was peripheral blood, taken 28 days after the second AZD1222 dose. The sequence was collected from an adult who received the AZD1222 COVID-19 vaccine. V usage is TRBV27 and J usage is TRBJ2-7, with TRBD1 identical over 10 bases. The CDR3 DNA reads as TGTGCCAGCAAATCCGGGACAGGGGCCTACGAGCAGTACTTC. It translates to CASKSGTGAYEQYF.